This T cell receptor beta chain was sequenced in a study of shared clonotypes between healthy human individuals. Study-wide results and limits: Larger estimated richness was generally recorded for naive subsets relative to memory subsets. The represented genetic and exposure-history diversity was limited by the small number of donors.

Every subset had its genomic DNA shared out evenly among several immunoSEQ plates. Assay used: immunoSEQ multiplex PCR; TCRdb lists only in-frame clones, some missing. The top ten clones hold about 0.52% of a sample with over a million clones, 78% of them seen once. The CDR3 is 15 residues long. Germline V gene data show CDR1 as SEHNR and CDR2 as FQNEAQ (reference sequence). V lost 5 bases to trimming and J lost 5 bases; unmatched junction nucleotides: 10. The donors were all Caucasian adults (living in Nashville, Tennessee). This clone appeared a few times. Its specificity is unknown. The source material was memory CD4+ T cells from PBMCs. Indicated subset: CD45RA-negative fraction. The receptor comes from a young man in good health. Some clones in this sample may be carry-over from other donors' samples. The rearrangement joins TRBV7-9 to TRBJ1-1, with 8 bases fitting TRBD1. The CDR3, as DNA: TGTGCCAGCAGCCCCCAGACAGGGGAGGGGACTGAAGCTTTCTTT. Encoded protein: CASSPQTGEGTEAFF.